Listed below are T cell receptor beta chains from one sample, sequenced in a study of PD-L1 blockade in urothelial cancer. Using immunoSEQ multiplex PCR, the repertoire was profiled, and TCRdb retains in-frame clones only, with some absent. The data show some 120,000 clones, with more than 70% seen just once and around 2.4% held by the top ten. The material was PBMCs, obtained around atezolizumab (anti-PD-L1) treatment. These receptors came from a man aged 50 to 60 with urothelial cancer. Both conserved end residues are part of each CDR3. A D gene is named only where the DNA matches it firmly. Only part of the rows carry a size: once, few, many, or a class if the clone is expanded.

V gene	clone size	J gene	D gene	CDR3 DNA	CDR3 protein
TRBV6-5	-	TRBJ2-2	TRBD1	TGTGCCAGCACGGCAGGGGGCAGTCCCGGGGAGCTGTTTTTT	CASTAGGSPGELFF
TRBV27	-	TRBJ1-2	-	TGTGCCAGCAGTTTGGACTACTATGGCTACACCTTC	CASSLDYYGYTF
TRBV11-3	-	TRBJ1-5	TRBD1	TGTGCCAGCAGCATTAGTAGTGCAGGGGGCGATCAGCCCCAGCATTTT	CASSISSAGGDQPQHF
TRBV28	-	TRBJ2-5	-	TGTGCCAGCAGTCCCGCAGGGCACCGAGGGACCCAGTACTTC	CASSPAGHRGTQYF
TRBV15	few	TRBJ2-3	-	TGTGCCACCAGCAATTTAGCCGGGAGCCTAGATACGCAGTATTTT	CATSNLAGSLDTQYF
TRBV5-1	-	TRBJ1-4	-	TGCGCCAGCAGCTCCCTCGGGGTCCCAGCACCTAATGAAAAACTGTTTTTT	CASSSLGVPAPNEKLFF
TRBV19	-	TRBJ2-3	-	TGTGCCAGTAATCGGTTCCTAACAGATACGCAGTATTTT	CASNRFLTDTQYF
TRBV6-6	-	TRBJ2-5	-	TGTGCCATCCAAACAGGGTCAGAGACCCAGTACTTC	CAIQTGSETQYF
TRBV5-4	-	TRBJ2-1	TRBD2	TGTGCCAGCAGCTGGGGGGCGGCTAGCGGGAGGGGTTCCTACAATGAGCAGTTCTTC	CASSWGAASGRGSYNEQFF
TRBV27	-	TRBJ1-1	-	TGTGCCAGCAGTCTGGGGACACAAGGTAACACTGAAGCTTTCTTT	CASSLGTQGNTEAFF
TRBV28	-	TRBJ1-2	-	TGTGCCAGCAGCCACAACCGGGACATAAGACGGTATGGCTACACCTTC	CASSHNRDIRRYGYTF
TRBV5-1	-	TRBJ2-1	TRBD2	TGCGCCAGCAGCTTGGGGACTAGCGGGAGGGCTGGTAATGAGCAGTTCTTC	CASSLGTSGRAGNEQFF
TRBV29-1	-	TRBJ2-3	-	TGCAGCGATAGCATTTTTAGGAGAGGCACAGATACGCAGTATTTT	CSDSIFRRGTDTQYF
TRBV10-3	-	TRBJ2-1	TRBD1	TGTGCCATCAGGGGGACAGGGGGCATCGATGAGCAGTTCTTC	CAIRGTGGIDEQFF
TRBV6-6	-	TRBJ2-7	-	TGTGCCAGCATGCGGACCTACGAGCAGTACTTC	CASMRTYEQYF
TRBV5-8	-	TRBJ2-5	TRBD1	TGTGCCAGCAGCTTGGCAGGGGGAGAGACCCAGTACTTC	CASSLAGGETQYF
TRBV5-1	-	TRBJ1-6	-	TGCGCCAGCAGCCTGCTTGCGCTTGAGGCGAATTCACCCCTCCACTTT	CASSLLALEANSPLHF
TRBV5-4	once	TRBJ2-5	TRBD2	TGTGCCAGCAGCCAGCCGGGACTAGCAGGGGAGACCCAGTACTTC	CASSQPGLAGETQYF
TRBV27	-	TRBJ2-1	TRBD2	TGTGCCAGCAGTTTAATTTGGGAGGGCTACAATGAGCAGTTCTTC	CASSLIWEGYNEQFF
TRBV10-3	once	TRBJ2-2	-	TGTGCCATGGGACACGCGGCCGGGGAGCTGTTTTTT	CAMGHAAGELFF
TRBV4-2	-	TRBJ2-7	TRBD2	TGTGCCAGCAGCCAGACGGGACTAGCGTACGAGCAGTACTTC	CASSQTGLAYEQYF
TRBV6-1	-	TRBJ1-2	TRBD1	TGTGCCAGCAGTGAAGCGGCGGGACAGGCTTTCTATGGCTACACCTTC	CASSEAAGQAFYGYTF
TRBV19	-	TRBJ2-3	-	TGTGCCAGTAGTATTCCGGGAGTGGGCACAGATACGCAGTATTTT	CASSIPGVGTDTQYF
TRBV2	-	TRBJ2-1	TRBD2	TGTGCCAGCAGTGAATCTAGCGGGAGCTCCTACAATGAGCAGTTCTTC	CASSESSGSSYNEQFF
TRBV23-1	-	TRBJ1-5	-	TGCGCCAGCAGTCCCGAGGTCCAACAGCCCCAGCATTTT	CASSPEVQQPQHF
TRBV5-1	-	TRBJ1-1	-	TGCGCCAGCAGCTTGGGGGCAGGTCGGGGCACTGAAGCTTTCTTT	CASSLGAGRGTEAFF
TRBV2	-	TRBJ2-2	-	TGTGCCAGCAGTGTATCGGGGAACACCGGGGAGCTGTTTTTT	CASSVSGNTGELFF
TRBV6-1	-	TRBJ1-1	-	TGTGCCAGCAGTGAGGGACATCAGGACACTGAAGCTTTCTTT	CASSEGHQDTEAFF
TRBV15	-	TRBJ1-5	TRBD1	TGTGCCACCAGCAGATCAGGGGGTCAGCCCCAGCATTTT	CATSRSGGQPQHF
TRBV27	-	TRBJ2-7	-	TGTGCCAGCATCCATCCCCTCCCGGCCGGCGGCGAGCAGTACTTC	CASIHPLPAGGEQYF
TRBV11-1	-	TRBJ2-4	TRBD1	TGTGCCAGCAGCAAGACAGGGGTCAAAAACATTCAGTACTTC	CASSKTGVKNIQYF
TRBV27	-	TRBJ1-6	-	TGTGCCAGCAGACCGGACAGTTATAATTCACCCCTCCACTTT	CASRPDSYNSPLHF
TRBV6-5	once	TRBJ1-1	-	TGTGCCAGCAGAACACGGAGGAACACTGAAGCTTTCTTT	CASRTRRNTEAFF